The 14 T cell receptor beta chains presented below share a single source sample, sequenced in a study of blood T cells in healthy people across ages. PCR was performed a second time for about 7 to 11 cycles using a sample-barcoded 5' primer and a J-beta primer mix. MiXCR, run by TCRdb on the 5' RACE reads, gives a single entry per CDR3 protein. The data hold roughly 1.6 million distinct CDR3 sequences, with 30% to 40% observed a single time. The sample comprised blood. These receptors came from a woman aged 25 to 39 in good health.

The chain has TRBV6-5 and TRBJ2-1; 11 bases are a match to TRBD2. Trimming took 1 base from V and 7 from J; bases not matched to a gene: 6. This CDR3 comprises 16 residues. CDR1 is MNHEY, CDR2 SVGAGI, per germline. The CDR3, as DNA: TGTGCCAGCAGTTACTTCCTCCGGACTAGCGGGAATGAGCAGTTCTTC. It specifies CASSYFLRTSGNEQFF.

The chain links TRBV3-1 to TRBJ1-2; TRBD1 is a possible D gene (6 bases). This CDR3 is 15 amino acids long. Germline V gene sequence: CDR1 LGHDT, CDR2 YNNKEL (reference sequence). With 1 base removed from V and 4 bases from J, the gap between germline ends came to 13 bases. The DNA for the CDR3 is TGTGCCAGCAGCCAAGGGGGGGCGCAGAGCTATGGCTACACCTTC. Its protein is CASSQGGAQSYGYTF.

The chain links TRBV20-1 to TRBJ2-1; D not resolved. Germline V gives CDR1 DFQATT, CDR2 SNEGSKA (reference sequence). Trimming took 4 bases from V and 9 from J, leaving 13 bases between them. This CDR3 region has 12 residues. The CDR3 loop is CSATSLIREQFF. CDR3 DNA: TGCAGTGCTACGAGCCTCATCCGTGAGCAGTTCTTC.

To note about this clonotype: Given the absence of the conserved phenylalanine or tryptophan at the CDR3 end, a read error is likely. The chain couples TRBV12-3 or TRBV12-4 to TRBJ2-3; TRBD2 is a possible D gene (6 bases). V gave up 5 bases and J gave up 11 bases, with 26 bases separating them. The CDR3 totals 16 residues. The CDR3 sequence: CASSPLAGSSTDVQYS. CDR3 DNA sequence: TGTGCCAGCAGTCCCCTGGCGGGGTCTAGCACAGATGTGCAGTATTCT.

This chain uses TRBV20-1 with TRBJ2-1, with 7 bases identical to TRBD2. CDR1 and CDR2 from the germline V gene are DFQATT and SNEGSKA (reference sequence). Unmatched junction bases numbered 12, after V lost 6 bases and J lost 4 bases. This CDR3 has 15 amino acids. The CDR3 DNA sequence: TGCAGTGCCCGCCCCCTAGCGGCAGTGTACAATGAGCAGTTCTTC. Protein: CSARPLAAVYNEQFF.

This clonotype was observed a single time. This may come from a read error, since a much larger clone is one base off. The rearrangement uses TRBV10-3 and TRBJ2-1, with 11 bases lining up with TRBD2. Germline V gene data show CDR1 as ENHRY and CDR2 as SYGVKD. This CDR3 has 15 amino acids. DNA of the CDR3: TGTACCGTAGCGGGGGGGCCGAGTAGCGCCAATGAGCAGTTCTTC. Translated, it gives CTVAGGPSSANEQFF.

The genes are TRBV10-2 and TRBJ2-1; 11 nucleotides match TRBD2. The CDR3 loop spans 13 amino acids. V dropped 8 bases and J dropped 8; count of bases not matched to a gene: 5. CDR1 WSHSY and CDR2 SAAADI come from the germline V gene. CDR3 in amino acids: CASLAGGWDEQFF. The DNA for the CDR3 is TGCGCCAGCCTAGCGGGGGGTTGGGATGAGCAGTTCTTC.

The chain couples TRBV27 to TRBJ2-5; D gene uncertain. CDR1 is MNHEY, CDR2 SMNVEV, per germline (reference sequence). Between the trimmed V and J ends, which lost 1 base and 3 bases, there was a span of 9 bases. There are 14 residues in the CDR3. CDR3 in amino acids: CASSLWSNEETQYF. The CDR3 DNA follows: TGTGCCAGCAGTTTATGGAGCAACGAAGAGACCCAGTACTTC.

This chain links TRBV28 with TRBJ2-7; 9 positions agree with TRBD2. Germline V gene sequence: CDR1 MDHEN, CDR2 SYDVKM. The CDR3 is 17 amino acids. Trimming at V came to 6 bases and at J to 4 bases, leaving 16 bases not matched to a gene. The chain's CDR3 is CASSTPRGVAGVYEQYF. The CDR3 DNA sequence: TGTGCCAGCAGCACCCCCCGGGGGGTAGCGGGAGTGTACGAGCAGTACTTC.

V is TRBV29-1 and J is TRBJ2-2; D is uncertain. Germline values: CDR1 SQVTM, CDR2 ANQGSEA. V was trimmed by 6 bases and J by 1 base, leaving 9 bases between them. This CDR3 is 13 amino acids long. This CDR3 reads CSVIRRNTGELFF. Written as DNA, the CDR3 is TGCAGCGTAATTAGACGGAACACCGGGGAGCTGTTTTTT.

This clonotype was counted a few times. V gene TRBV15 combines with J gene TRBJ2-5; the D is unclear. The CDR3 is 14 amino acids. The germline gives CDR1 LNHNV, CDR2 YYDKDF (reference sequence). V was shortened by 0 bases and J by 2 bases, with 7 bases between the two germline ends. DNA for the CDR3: TGTGCCACCAGCAGAGAAGCCAGACAAGAGACCCAGTACTTC. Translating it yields CATSREARQETQYF.

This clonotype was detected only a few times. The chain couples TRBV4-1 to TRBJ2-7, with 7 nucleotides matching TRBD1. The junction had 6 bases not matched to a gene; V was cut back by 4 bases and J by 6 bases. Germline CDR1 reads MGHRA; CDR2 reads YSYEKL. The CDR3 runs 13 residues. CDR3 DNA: TGCGCCAGCAGCCGAGGACAGGCAGGCGAGCAGTACTTC. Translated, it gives CASSRGQAGEQYF.

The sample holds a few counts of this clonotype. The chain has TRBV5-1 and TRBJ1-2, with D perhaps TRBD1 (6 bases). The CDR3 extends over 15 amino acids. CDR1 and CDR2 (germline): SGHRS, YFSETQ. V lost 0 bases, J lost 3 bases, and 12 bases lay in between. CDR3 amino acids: CASSLATGWDYGYTF. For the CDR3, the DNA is TGCGCCAGCAGCTTGGCAACAGGGTGGGACTATGGCTACACCTTC.

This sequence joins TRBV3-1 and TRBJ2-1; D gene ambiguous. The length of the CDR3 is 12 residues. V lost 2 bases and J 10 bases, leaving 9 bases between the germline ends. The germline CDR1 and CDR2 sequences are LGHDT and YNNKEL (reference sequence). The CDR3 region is CASSQLVGEQFF. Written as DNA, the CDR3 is TGTGCCAGCAGCCAACTAGTAGGGGAGCAGTTCTTC.